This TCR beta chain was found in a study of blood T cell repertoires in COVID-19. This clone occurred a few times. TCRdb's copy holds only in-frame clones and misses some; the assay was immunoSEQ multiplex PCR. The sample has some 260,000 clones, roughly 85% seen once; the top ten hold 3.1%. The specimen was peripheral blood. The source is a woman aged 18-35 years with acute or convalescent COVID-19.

CDR3 bases: TGTGCCAGCAGCCCGCTAGGAGAGACCCAGTACTTC. Translation: CASSPLGETQYF. The chain recombines TRBV3-1 (or the pseudogene TRBV3-2) with TRBJ2-5; D not resolved. Trimming pared 4 bases from V and 4 bases from J, leaving 7 bases between. Germline lookup yields CDR1 LGHDT and CDR2 YNNKEL (reference sequence). This CDR3 has 12 residues.